Shown below are 3 T cell receptor beta chains from a single sample sequenced in a study of identical twins. TCRdb called the 5' RACE reads again in MiXCR, with one record for every CDR3 protein. Of some 900,000 distinct CDR3 sequences listed, roughly an eighth are singletons. This sample was shared with a second study, whose subject was yellow fever vaccine responses in identical twins.

Sequenced: PBMCs. The receptor set was obtained from a woman younger than 30 in good health.

This clonotype has at least ten counts. The rearrangement joins TRBV29-1 to TRBJ2-7; TRBD2 aligns across 10 bases. V lost 1 base, J lost 5 bases, and 8 bases stayed unmatched. CDR3 length: 15 amino acids. Germline CDR1 is SQVTM and CDR2 is ANQGSEA. In nucleotides, the CDR3 is TGCAGCGTTGAAGGGATAGCGGGAGGTATAAACGAGCAGTACTTC. This translates into CSVEGIAGGINEQYF.

This clonotype was seen a handful of times. The chain employs TRBV2 and TRBJ1-4; 8 bases are shared with TRBD1. CDR1 and CDR2 (germline): SNHLY, FYNNEI. V shed 6 bases and J 4 bases; nucleotides not matched to a gene: 4. The CDR3 covers 14 residues. For the CDR3, the DNA is TGTGCCAGCAGATACAGGGGGAGTAATGAAAAACTGTTTTTT. Its protein product is CASRYRGSNEKLFF.

This clonotype has a handful of counts. J is TRBJ2-1 and V is TRBV3-1; D gene unclear. V lost 0 bases, J lost 7 bases, and 7 bases lay in between. Germline V gives CDR1 LGHDT, CDR2 YNNKEL (reference sequence). The CDR3 runs to 13 residues. The CDR3: CASSQEIDNEQFF. The CDR3 DNA reads TGTGCCAGCAGCCAAGAAATTGATAATGAGCAGTTCTTC.